Listed here are 24 T cell receptor beta chains from one sample, sequenced in a study of cytomegalovirus exposure and HLA in healthy donors. 60 Vbeta and 13 Jbeta primers were used in PCR. Method: immunoSEQ multiplex PCR; TCRdb's copy keeps in-frame clones and lacks some. The sample's table shows under 200,000 clones. Input material: PBMCs. Source of these receptors: a woman younger than 35 in good health and CMV-seropositive.

J is TRBJ2-7 and V is TRBV6-5; D unclear. Germline lookup yields CDR1 MNHEY and CDR2 SVGAGI. V gave up 5 bases and J gave up 0 bases, with 11 bases separating them. This CDR3 has 14 amino acids. This CDR3 is CASSEEATSYEQYF. CDR3 coding DNA: TGTGCCAGCAGTGAAGAGGCTACCTCCTACGAGCAGTACTTC.

The chain employs TRBV5-8 and TRBJ2-7, with 8 bases fitting TRBD2. The CDR3 consists of 18 residues. The germline V gene encodes CDR1 SGHTS and CDR2 YDEGEE. After removal of 4 bases from V and 6 bases from J, the junction contained 21 bases not matched to a gene. Here the CDR3 reads CASSVYLVYTGLESEQYF. CDR3 in DNA: TGTGCCAGCAGCGTTTACTTGGTCTATACGGGACTAGAGAGCGAGCAGTACTTC.

The chain uses TRBV19 and TRBJ1-4; unclear D gene. Deletions cut 3 bases from V and 1 base from J, with 9 bases between. Germline lookup yields CDR1 LNHDA and CDR2 SQIVND (reference sequence). CDR3 length equals 15 residues. The chain's CDR3 is CASSISGLTNEKLFF. For the CDR3, the DNA is TGTGCCAGTAGTATCAGTGGCTTAACTAATGAAAAACTGTTTTTT.

The rearrangement joins TRBV6-1 to TRBJ2-5; maybe TRBD1 (6 bases). The J call is in doubt because the DNA end fits TRBJ2-7 better. Germline CDR1 and CDR2: MNHNS and SASEGT. This CDR3 has 13 residues. CDR3 sequence reads: CASSWTVSYEQYF. CDR3 nucleotides: TGTGCCAGCAGTTGGACAGTCTCCTACGAGCAGTACTTC.

The rearrangement uses TRBV15 and TRBJ1-2; D is undetermined. CDR1 LNHNV and CDR2 YYDKDF come from the germline V gene (reference sequence). V was pared by 5 bases and J by 4 bases, with 11 bases between. The CDR3 sequence is 13 residues long. As DNA, the CDR3 is TGTGCCACCAGCGGCGGGATTCGCTATGGCTACACCTTC. It yields the protein CATSGGIRYGYTF.

The chain employs TRBV7-2 and TRBJ2-4, with TRBD2 matching 8 bases. Germline values: CDR1 SGHTA, CDR2 FQGNSA. Unmatched junction bases numbered 13, after V lost 6 bases and J lost 6 bases. The CDR3 spans 16 residues. This chain's CDR3 is CASSPLAGGTRNIQYF. CDR3 coding DNA: TGTGCCAGCAGTCCCCTAGCGGGCGGAACCCGAAACATTCAGTACTTC.

This rearrangement joins TRBV29-1 to TRBJ1-2; D gene ambiguous. V lost 6 bases, J lost 2 bases, and 7 bases lay in between. Germline V CDR1 and CDR2: SQVTM, ANQGSEA. The CDR3 sequence is 11 residues long. DNA of the CDR3: TGCAGCGTGGTCCAGAACTATGGCTACACCTTC. It codes for CSVVQNYGYTF.

V and J are TRBV6-4 and TRBJ2-2, with 8 bases that match TRBD1. The V gene's germline CDR1 is MRHNA and CDR2 SNTAGT. V dropped 2 bases and J dropped 6; count of bases not matched to a gene: 5. CDR3 length: 15 amino acids. CDR3 amino acids: CASSDLDRDSGELFF. CDR3 coding DNA: TGTGCCAGCAGTGACCTGGACAGGGACTCCGGGGAGCTGTTTTTT.

The chain has TRBV5-1 and TRBJ1-5, with 10 bases matching TRBD1. This CDR3 is 14 amino acids long. Losses at the gene ends were 4 bases for V and 6 bases for J; bases not matched to a gene: 4. Germline V gives CDR1 SGHRS, CDR2 YFSETQ. The CDR3 loop is CASSPDRGSQPQHF. The CDR3 coding sequence is TGCGCCAGCAGCCCGGACAGGGGGAGTCAGCCCCAGCATTTT.

The gene calls are TRBV5-5 and TRBJ1-6; TRBD1 matches at 9 bases. J gave up 7 bases and V 4 bases, and 12 bases lay outside the gene matches. The CDR3 length is 17 residues. Germline V gene lookup returns CDR1 SGHKS and CDR2 YYEKEE (reference sequence). CDR3 nucleotides: TGTGCCAGCAGCCGTGGCGGGACAGGGATTCGGAATTCACCCCTCCACTTT. This encodes CASSRGGTGIRNSPLHF.

The V and J genes are TRBV6-5 and TRBJ2-2; 7 bases are a match to TRBD2. V gave up 2 bases and J gave up 5 bases; unmatched junction bases: 8. Germline CDR1 reads MNHEY; CDR2 reads SVGAGI. This CDR3 spans 16 amino acids. CDR3 bases: TGTGCCAGCAGTTACCTTTGGGGGGGTACGACCGGGGAGCTGTTTTTT. Protein product: CASSYLWGGTTGELFF.

The rearrangement joins TRBV5-6 to TRBJ1-2, with 7 bases matching TRBD1. Germline V lookup: CDR1 SGHDT, CDR2 YYEEEE. J lost 4 bases, V lost 3 bases, and 3 bases had no gene match. This CDR3 region has 13 residues. The CDR3 is CASSSGTAYGYTF. For the CDR3, the DNA is TGTGCCAGCAGCTCAGGGACAGCCTATGGCTACACCTTC.

The gene calls are TRBV7-8 and TRBJ2-3, with 8 bases fitting TRBD2. The CDR3 has 16 residues. The V gene's germline CDR1 is SGHVS and CDR2 FQNEAQ. Unmatched junction bases numbered 7, after V lost 5 bases and J lost 0 bases. The CDR3 nucleotides are TGTGCCAGCAGCCAATATAGCGGGGCTAGCACAGATACGCAGTATTTT. Its protein product is CASSQYSGASTDTQYF.

This chain uses TRBV4-2 with TRBJ2-3; TRBD2 matches 11 bases. From germline, CDR1 is LGHNA and CDR2 YNFKEQ. This CDR3 comprises 18 residues. V shed 0 bases and J 0 bases; nucleotides not matched to a gene: 5. CDR3 DNA: TGTGCCAGCAGCCAAGAGGCTAGCGGGGGGACTAGCACAGATACGCAGTATTTT. This codes for CASSQEASGGTSTDTQYF.

The chain recombines TRBV11-3 with TRBJ2-7; maybe TRBD2 (6 bases). Germline CDR1 SGHNT, CDR2 YENEEA. This CDR3 is 15 amino acids long. V was pared by 2 bases and J by 3 bases, with 14 bases between. The CDR3 DNA reads TGTGCCAGCAGCTTAATGCGGGGCCGCGACTACGAGCAGTACTTC. Translated: CASSLMRGRDYEQYF.

V gene TRBV27 combines with J gene TRBJ2-2; TRBD2 agrees at 7 bases. The length of the CDR3 is 15 residues. Germline V lookup: CDR1 MNHEY, CDR2 SMNVEV (reference sequence). V trimming: 4 bases; J trimming: 2 bases; junction bases outside the gene matches: 4. This CDR3 is CASSYLAGNTGELFF. DNA of the CDR3: TGTGCCAGCAGTTACTTAGCGGGCAACACCGGGGAGCTGTTTTTT.

V and J are TRBV10-3 and TRBJ2-5; 10 bases agree with TRBD1. The CDR3 is 15 residues long. Looked up from germline, CDR1 is ENHRY and CDR2 is SYGVKD. V shed 9 bases, J shed 5 bases, and the junction held 12 bases outside the gene matches. The CDR3 reads CAIGTGDNVWETQYF. CDR3 DNA: TGTGCCATAGGGACAGGGGATAATGTGTGGGAGACCCAGTACTTC.

The CDR3 is CASSQVARKAGPYNEQFF. The CDR3 DNA reads TGCGCCAGCAGCCAAGTCGCCCGGAAAGCGGGGCCTTACAATGAGCAGTTCTTC. This chain joins TRBV4-1 and TRBJ2-1, with TRBD2 identical over 7 bases. CDR1 is MGHRA, CDR2 YSYEKL, per germline. Germline trimming cut 1 base from V and 4 bases from J; bases unmatched to any gene: 13. This CDR3 comprises 18 residues.

The chain is built from TRBV6-1 and TRBJ2-7; TRBD1 might be the D (5 bases). Germline CDR1 and CDR2: MNHNS and SASEGT. V lost 0 bases, J lost 5 bases, and 14 bases lay in between. CDR3 length: 15 residues. The CDR3 sequence is CASSEASQGSDEQYF. DNA of the CDR3: TGTGCCAGCAGTGAAGCAAGCCAGGGTTCCGACGAGCAGTACTTC.

This chain links TRBV7-2 with TRBJ2-1; TRBD1 matches 9 bases. Germline V gene lookup returns CDR1 SGHTA and CDR2 FQGNSA. The CDR3 runs to 15 residues. V shed 6 bases and J 6 bases; nucleotides not matched to a gene: 9. CDR3 nucleotide sequence: TGTGCCAGCAGGCTGGGACAGGGTCGGGGCAATGAGCAGTTCTTC. Translated: CASRLGQGRGNEQFF.

The chain carries TRBV5-4 and TRBJ2-1; tentative D call: TRBD2 (6 bases). Trimming stripped 1 base from V and 6 bases from J, with 14 bases between. Germline loops: CDR1 SGHNT, CDR2 YYREEE (reference sequence). This CDR3 comprises 15 residues. The CDR3 DNA reads TGTGCCAGCAGCTTGAGACGGGAGAGGGGCAATGAGCAGTTCTTC. It translates to CASSLRRERGNEQFF. Full variable domain (missing parts from reference TRBV5-4 and TRBJ2-1): ETGVTQSPTHLIKTRGQQVTLRCSSQSGHNTVSWYQQALGQGPQFIFQYYREEENGRGNFPPRFSGLQFPNYSSELNVNALELDDSALYLCASSLRRERGNEQFFGPGTRLTVL.

CDR3 sequence (DNA): TGTGCCATCAGTGTACAGGGAGAGGCCTATGGCTACACCTTC. This encodes CAISVQGEAYGYTF. The chain joins TRBV10-3 to TRBJ1-2, with a possible D match to TRBD1 (6 bases). Between the trimmed V and J ends, which lost 4 bases and 4 bases, there was a span of 13 bases. The CDR3 extends over 14 amino acids. CDR1 is ENHRY, CDR2 SYGVKD, per germline.

V usage is TRBV5-1 and J usage is TRBJ1-6; possibly TRBD1 for D (6 bases). CDR3 length: 14 residues. Germline V gene data show CDR1 as SGHRS and CDR2 as YFSETQ. Trimming pared 4 bases from V and 14 bases from J, leaving 19 bases between. The CDR3 reads CASSLGTPREALHF. As DNA, the CDR3 is TGCGCCAGCAGCCTCGGGACACCACGGGAGGCCCTCCACTTT.

The gene calls are TRBV9 and TRBJ2-2, with 7 bases matching TRBD1. The trim removed 2 bases at V and 2 bases at J, leaving 6 bases unmatched. The CDR3 is 16 amino acids. Germline lookup yields CDR1 SGDLS and CDR2 YYNGEE. The CDR3 nucleotides read TGTGCCAGCAGCGTCAGGGGGAAAGAAAACACCGGGGAGCTGTTTTTT. Amino acid sequence: CASSVRGKENTGELFF. The full variable domain, with the rest looked up from reference TRBV9 and TRBJ2-2, is DSGVTQTPKHLITATGQRVTLRCSPRSGDLSVYWYQQSLDQGLQFLIQYYNGEERAKGNILERFSAQQFPDLHSELNLSSLELGDSALYFCASSVRGKENTGELFFGEGSRLTVL.